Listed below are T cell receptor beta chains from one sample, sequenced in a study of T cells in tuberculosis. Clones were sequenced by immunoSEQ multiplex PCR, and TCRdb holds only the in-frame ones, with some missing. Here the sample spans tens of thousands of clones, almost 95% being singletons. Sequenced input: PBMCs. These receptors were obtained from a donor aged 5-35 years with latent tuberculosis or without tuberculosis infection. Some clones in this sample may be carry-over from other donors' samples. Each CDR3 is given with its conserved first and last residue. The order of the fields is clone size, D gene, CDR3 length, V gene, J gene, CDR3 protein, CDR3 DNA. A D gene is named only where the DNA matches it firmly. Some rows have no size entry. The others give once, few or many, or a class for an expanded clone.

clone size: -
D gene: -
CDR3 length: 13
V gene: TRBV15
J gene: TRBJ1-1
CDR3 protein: CATSRSVNTEAFF
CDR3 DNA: TGTGCCACCAGCAGATCAGTTAACACTGAAGCTTTCTTT

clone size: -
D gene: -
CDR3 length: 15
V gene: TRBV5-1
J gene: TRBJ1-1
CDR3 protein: CASSLSQGGRGEAFF
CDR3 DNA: TGCGCCAGCAGCTTGTCGCAGGGTGGTAGGGGTGAAGCTTTCTTT

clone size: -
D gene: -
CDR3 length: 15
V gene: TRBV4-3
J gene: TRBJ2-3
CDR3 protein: CASSLSDRPTDTQYF
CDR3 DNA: TGCGCCAGCAGCCTCTCGGACAGACCCACAGATACGCAGTATTTT

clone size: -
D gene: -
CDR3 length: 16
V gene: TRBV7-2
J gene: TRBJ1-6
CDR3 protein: CASSLGRQGSNSPLHF
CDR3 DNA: TGTGCCAGCAGCTTAGGACGGCAGGGGAGCAATTCACCCCTCCACTTT

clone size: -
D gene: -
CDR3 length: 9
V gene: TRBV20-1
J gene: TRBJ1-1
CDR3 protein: CSAKSEAFF
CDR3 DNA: TGCAGTGCTAAAAGCGAAGCTTTCTTT

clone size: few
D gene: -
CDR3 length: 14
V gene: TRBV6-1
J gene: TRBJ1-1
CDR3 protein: CASSSVHGNTEAFF
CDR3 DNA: TGTGCCAGCAGTAGCGTACACGGAAACACTGAAGCTTTCTTT

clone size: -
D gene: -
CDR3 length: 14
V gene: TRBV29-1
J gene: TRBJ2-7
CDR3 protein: CSVEGKAPSYEQYF
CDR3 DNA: TGCAGCGTTGAAGGAAAGGCCCCTAGTTACGAGCAGTACTTC

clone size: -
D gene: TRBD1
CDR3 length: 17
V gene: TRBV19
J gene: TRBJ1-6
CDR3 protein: CASSPRTGVNYNSPLHF
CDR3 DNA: TGTGCCAGTAGCCCTCGGACAGGGGTTAACTATAATTCACCCCTCCACTTT

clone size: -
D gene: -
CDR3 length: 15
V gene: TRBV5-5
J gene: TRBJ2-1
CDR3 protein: CASSLVKTGSDEQFF
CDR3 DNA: TGTGCCAGCAGCTTGGTGAAGACAGGTTCCGATGAGCAGTTCTTC

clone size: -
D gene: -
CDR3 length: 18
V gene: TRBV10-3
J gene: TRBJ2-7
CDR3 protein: CAISDPGPPVPQRGEQYF
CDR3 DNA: TGTGCCATCAGTGACCCCGGGCCACCCGTACCCCAACGGGGCGAGCAGTACTTC

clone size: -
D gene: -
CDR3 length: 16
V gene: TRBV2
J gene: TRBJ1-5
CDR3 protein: CASNLRGSNSNQPQHF
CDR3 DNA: TGTGCCAGCAATTTAAGGGGCAGCAATAGCAATCAGCCCCAGCATTTT

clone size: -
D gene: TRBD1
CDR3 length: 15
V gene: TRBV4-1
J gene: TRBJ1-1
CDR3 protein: CASRNHRGMNTEAFF
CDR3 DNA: TGCGCCAGCAGGAACCACAGGGGAATGAACACTGAAGCTTTCTTT

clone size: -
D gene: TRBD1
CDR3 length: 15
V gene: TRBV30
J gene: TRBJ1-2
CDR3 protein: CAWSVLTGGSQGYTF
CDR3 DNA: TGTGCCTGGAGTGTCCTGACAGGGGGGTCTCAAGGCTACACCTTC

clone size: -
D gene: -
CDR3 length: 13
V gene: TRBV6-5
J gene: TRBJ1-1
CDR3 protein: CASSYSANTEAFF
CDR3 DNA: TGTGCCAGCAGTTACTCGGCGAACACTGAAGCTTTCTTT

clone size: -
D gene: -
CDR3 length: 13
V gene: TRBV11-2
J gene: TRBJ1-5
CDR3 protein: CASSPRQNQPQHF
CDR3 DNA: TGTGCCAGCAGCCCACGACAGAATCAGCCCCAGCATTTT

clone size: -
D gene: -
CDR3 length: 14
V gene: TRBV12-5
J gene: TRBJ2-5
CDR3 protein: CASGPGQMVETQYF
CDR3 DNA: TGTGCTAGTGGTCCTGGCCAGATGGTTGAGACCCAGTACTTC

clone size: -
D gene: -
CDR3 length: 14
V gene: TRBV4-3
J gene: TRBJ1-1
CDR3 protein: CASSQDRVNTEAFF
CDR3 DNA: TGCGCCAGCAGCCAAGATCGGGTGAACACTGAAGCTTTCTTT

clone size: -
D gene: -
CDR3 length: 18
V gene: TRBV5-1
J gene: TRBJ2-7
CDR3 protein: CASSSGLGPQTSNYEQYF
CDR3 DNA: TGCGCCAGCAGCTCGGGACTTGGGCCCCAGACGTCCAACTACGAGCAGTACTTC

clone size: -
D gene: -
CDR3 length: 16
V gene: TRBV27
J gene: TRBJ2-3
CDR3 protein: CARWMATQGSADTQYF
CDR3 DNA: TGTGCCAGATGGATGGCGACACAGGGCTCGGCAGATACGCAGTATTTT

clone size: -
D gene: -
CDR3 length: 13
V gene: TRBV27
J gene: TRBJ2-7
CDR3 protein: CASSLGRAYEQYF
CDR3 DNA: TGTGCCAGCAGTTTGGGCAGGGCCTACGAGCAGTACTTC

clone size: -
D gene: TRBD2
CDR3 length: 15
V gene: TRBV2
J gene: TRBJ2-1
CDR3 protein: CASRSSGGGGNEQFF
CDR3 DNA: TGTGCCAGCAGGTCTAGCGGGGGAGGGGGGAATGAGCAGTTCTTC

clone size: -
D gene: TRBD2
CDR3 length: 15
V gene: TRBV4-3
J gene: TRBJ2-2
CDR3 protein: CASSHFRGGTGELFF
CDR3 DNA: TGCGCCAGCAGCCACTTCCGGGGGGGGACCGGGGAGCTGTTTTTT

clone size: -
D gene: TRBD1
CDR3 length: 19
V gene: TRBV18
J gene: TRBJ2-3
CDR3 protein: CASSPFDRANRASTDTQYF
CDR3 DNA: TGTGCCAGCTCACCCTTTGACAGGGCCAACCGTGCTAGCACAGATACGCAGTATTTT

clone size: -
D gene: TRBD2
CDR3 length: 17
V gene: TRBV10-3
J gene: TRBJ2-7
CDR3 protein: CAISELVGGASSYEQYF
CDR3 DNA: TGTGCCATCAGTGAGCTAGTCGGGGGGGCCAGCTCCTACGAGCAGTACTTC

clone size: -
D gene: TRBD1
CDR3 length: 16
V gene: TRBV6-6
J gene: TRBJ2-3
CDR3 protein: CASSHPPGQEARTQYF
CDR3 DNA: TGTGCCAGCAGTCATCCACCGGGACAGGAGGCTCGAACGCAGTATTTT

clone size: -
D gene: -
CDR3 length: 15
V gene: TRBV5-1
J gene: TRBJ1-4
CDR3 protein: CASSLSGNVNEKLFF
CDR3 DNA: TGCGCCAGCAGCTTGTCAGGGAATGTTAATGAAAAACTGTTTTTT

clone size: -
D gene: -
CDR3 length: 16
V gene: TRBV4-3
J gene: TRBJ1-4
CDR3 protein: CASSQDPGATNEKLFF
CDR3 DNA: TGCGCCAGCAGCCAAGACCCGGGGGCAACTAATGAAAAACTGTTTTTT

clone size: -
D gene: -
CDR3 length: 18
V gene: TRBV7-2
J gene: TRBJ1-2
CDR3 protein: CASSFNPIQGLTRYGYTF
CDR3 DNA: TGTGCCAGCAGCTTTAACCCCATTCAGGGTCTGACTCGATATGGCTACACCTTC

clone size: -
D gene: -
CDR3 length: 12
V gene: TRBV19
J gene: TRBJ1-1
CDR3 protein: CASSTRNTEAFF
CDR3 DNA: TGTGCCAGTAGTACGCGGAACACTGAAGCTTTCTTT

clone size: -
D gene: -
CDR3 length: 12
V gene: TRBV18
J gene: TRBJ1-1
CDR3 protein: CASSPWGQEAFF
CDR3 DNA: TGTGCCAGCTCACCATGGGGACAAGAAGCTTTCTTT

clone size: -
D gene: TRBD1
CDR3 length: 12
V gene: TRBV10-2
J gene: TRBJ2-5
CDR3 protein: CASSLRGETQYF
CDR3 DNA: TGCGCCAGCAGCCTCAGGGGGGAGACCCAGTACTTC

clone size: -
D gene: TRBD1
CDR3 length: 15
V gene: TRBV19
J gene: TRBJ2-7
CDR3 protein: CASSRTGPPYFEQYF
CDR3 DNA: TGTGCCAGTAGTCGGACAGGCCCCCCTTATTTCGAGCAGTACTTC

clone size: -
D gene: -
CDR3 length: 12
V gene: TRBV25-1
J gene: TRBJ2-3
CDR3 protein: CASSTLGGRRYF
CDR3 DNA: TGTGCCAGCAGTACCTTAGGCGGTCGTCGGTATTTT

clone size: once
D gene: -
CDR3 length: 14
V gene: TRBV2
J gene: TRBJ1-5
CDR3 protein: CASAPGMGNQPQHF
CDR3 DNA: TGTGCCAGCGCACCAGGGATGGGCAATCAGCCCCAGCATTTT

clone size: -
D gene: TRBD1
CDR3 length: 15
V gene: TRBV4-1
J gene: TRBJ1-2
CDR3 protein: CASSQDEGAAYGYTF
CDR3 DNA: TGCGCCAGCAGCCAAGATGAGGGGGCAGCCTATGGCTACACCTTC

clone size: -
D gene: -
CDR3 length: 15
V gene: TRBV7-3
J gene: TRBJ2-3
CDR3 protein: CASSLVDSPTDTQYF
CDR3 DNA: TGTGCCAGCAGCTTGGTGGACTCTCCCACAGATACGCAGTATTTT

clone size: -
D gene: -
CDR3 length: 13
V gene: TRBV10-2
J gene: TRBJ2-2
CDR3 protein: CASTSDFTGELFF
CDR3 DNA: TGCGCCAGCACTAGCGATTTCACCGGGGAGCTGTTTTTT

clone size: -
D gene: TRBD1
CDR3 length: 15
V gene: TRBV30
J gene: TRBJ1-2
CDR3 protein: CAWRAGTGGNYGYTF
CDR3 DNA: TGTGCCTGGAGAGCCGGGACAGGTGGTAACTATGGCTACACCTTC

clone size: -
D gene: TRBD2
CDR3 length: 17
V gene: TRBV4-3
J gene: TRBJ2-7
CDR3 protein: CASSQGATSGGGDEQYF
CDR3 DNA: TGCGCCAGCAGCCAGGGAGCGACTAGCGGGGGGGGCGACGAGCAGTACTTC

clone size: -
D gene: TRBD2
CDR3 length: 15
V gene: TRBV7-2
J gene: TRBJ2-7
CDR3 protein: CASSRLPWEGGEQYF
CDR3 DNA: TGTGCCAGCAGCCGGTTACCTTGGGAGGGCGGCGAGCAGTACTTC

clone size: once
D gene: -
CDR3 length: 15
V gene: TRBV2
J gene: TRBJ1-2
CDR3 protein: CASSGFGQLLDGYTF
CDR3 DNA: TGTGCCAGCAGTGGATTCGGACAGCTCCTCGATGGCTACACCTTC

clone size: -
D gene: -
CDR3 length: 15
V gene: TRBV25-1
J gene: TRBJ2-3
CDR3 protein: CASSELDSSTDTQYF
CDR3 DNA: TGTGCCAGCAGTGAATTGGACTCTAGCACAGATACGCAGTATTTT

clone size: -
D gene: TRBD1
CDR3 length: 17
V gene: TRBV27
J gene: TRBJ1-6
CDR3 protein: CASSLSPPTGISSPLHF
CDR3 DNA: TGTGCCAGCAGTTTATCGCCCCCGACAGGGATTAGTTCACCCCTCCACTTT

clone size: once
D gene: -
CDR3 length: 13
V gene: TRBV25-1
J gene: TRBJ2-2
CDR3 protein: CASSQRNTGELFF
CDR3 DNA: TGTGCCAGCAGCCAGCGGAACACCGGGGAGCTGTTTTTT

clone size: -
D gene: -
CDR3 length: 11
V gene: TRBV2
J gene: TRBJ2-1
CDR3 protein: CASSEYDRPFF
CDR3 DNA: TGTGCCAGCAGTGAATACGACAGACCGTTCTTC

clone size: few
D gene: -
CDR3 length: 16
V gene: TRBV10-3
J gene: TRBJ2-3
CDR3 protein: CAISEVLIVDGDTQYF
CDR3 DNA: TGTGCCATCAGTGAGGTACTCATCGTTGATGGAGATACGCAGTATTTT

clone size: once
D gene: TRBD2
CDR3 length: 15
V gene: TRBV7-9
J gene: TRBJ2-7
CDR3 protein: CASSLGVGTSGEQYF
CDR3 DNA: TGTGCCAGCAGCTTAGGAGTTGGGACTAGCGGCGAGCAGTACTTC

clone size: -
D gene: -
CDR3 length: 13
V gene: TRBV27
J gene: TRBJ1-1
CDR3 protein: CASSLTIATEAFF
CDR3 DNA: TGTGCCAGCAGTTTGACCATAGCGACTGAAGCTTTCTTT

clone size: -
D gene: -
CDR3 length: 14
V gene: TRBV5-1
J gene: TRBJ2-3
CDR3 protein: CASSARPEVDTQYF
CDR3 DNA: TGCGCCAGCAGCGCAAGACCCGAGGTAGATACGCAGTATTTT

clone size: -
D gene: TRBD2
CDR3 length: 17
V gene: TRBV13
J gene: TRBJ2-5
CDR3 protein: CASSFTRSGGAEETQYF
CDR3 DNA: TGTGCCAGCAGCTTTACTCGTAGCGGGGGGGCCGAAGAGACCCAGTACTTC

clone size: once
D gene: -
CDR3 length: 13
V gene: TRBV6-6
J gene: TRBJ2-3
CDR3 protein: CASSNGNTDTQYF
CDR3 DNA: TGTGCCAGCAGTAACGGGAACACAGATACGCAGTATTTT

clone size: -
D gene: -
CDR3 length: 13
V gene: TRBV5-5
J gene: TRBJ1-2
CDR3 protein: CASSLEAAYGYTF
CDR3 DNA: TGTGCCAGCAGCTTGGAAGCGGCATATGGCTACACCTTC

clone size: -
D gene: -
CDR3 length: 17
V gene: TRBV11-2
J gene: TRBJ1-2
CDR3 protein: CASSSSHRRESNYGYTF
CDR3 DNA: TGTGCCAGCAGCTCCTCCCACAGACGCGAATCTAACTATGGCTACACCTTC

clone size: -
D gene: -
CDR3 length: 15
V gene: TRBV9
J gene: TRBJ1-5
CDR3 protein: CASSVGQQSDQPQHF
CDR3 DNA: TGTGCCAGCAGCGTCGGACAGCAGTCCGATCAGCCCCAGCATTTT